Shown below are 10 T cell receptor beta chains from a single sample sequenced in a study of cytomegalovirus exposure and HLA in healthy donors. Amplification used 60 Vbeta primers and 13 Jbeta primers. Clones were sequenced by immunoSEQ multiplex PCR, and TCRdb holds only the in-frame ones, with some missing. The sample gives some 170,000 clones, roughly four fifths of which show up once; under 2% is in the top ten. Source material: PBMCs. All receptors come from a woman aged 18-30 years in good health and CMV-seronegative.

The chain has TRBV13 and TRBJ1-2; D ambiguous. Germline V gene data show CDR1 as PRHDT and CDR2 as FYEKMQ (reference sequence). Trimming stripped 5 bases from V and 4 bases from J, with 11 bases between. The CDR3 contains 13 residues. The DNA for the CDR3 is TGTGCCAGCAGCCAAGGAGGACTCTATGGCTACACCTTC. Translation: CASSQGGLYGYTF.

CDR3 coding DNA: TGTGCCAGCAGCGAGACGGGGGGGCCCCTCCACTTT. Translating it yields CASSETGGPLHF. This chain links TRBV11-2 with TRBJ1-6; possibly TRBD1 for D (5 bases). Trimming left V 5 bases short and J 13 bases short, with 12 bases between. From germline, CDR1 is SGHAT and CDR2 FQNNGV. The CDR3 has 12 residues.

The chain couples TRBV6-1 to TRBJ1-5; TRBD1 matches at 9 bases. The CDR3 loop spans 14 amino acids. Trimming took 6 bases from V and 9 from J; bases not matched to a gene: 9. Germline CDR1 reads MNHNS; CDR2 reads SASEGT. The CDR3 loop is CASSVDRGLRPQHF. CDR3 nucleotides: TGTGCCAGCAGCGTAGACAGGGGGTTGAGGCCCCAGCATTTT.

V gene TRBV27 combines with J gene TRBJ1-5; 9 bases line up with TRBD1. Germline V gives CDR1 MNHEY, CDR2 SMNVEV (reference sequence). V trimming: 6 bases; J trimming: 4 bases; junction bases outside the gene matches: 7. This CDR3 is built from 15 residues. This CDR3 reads CASSPDRGINQPQHF. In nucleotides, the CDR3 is TGTGCCAGCAGCCCGGACAGGGGAATAAATCAGCCCCAGCATTTT.

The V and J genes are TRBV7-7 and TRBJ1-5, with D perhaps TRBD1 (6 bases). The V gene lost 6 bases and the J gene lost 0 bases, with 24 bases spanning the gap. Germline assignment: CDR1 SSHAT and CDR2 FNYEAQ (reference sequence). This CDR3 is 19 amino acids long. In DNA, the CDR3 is TGTGCCAGCAGTGACTGTGCGGGGGCGAGGGGACATAGCAATCAGCCCCAGCATTTT. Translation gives CASSDCAGARGHSNQPQHF.

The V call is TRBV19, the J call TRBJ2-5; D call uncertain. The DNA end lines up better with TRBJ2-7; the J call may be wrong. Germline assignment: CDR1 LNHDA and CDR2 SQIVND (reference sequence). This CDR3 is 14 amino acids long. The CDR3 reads CATHGLNLSYEQYF. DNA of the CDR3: TGTGCCACCCACGGTCTGAACCTCTCCTACGAGCAGTACTTC.

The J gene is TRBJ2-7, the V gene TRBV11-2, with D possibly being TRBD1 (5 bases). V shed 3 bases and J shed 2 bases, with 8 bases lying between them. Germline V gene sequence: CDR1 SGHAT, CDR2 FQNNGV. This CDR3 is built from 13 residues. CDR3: CASSLGRAYEQYF. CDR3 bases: TGTGCCAGCAGCTTGGGCAGGGCCTACGAGCAGTACTTC.

CDR3 DNA sequence: TGTGCCAGCAGCCCGCGGACAGGGGGGGATACGCAGTATTTT. It encodes CASSPRTGGDTQYF. The V call is TRBV5-4, the J call TRBJ2-3, with 10 bases that match TRBD1. Germline CDR1 reads SGHNT; CDR2 reads YYREEE (reference sequence). J gave up 6 bases and V 4 bases, and 5 bases lay outside the gene matches. CDR3 length: 14 amino acids.

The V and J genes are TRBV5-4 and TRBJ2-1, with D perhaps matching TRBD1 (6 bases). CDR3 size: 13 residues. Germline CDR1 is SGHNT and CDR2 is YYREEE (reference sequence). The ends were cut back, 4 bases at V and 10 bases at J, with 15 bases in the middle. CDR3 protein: CASSAPTGREQFF. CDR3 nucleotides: TGTGCCAGCAGCGCTCCAACAGGGCGGGAGCAGTTCTTC.

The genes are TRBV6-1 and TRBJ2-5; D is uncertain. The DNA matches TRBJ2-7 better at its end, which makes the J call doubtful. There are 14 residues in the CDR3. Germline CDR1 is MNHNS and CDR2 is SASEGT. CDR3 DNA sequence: TGTGCCAGCAGTGAATGGGCCACCCCCTACGAGCAGTACTTC. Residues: CASSEWATPYEQYF.